One and the same sample provided the 20 T cell receptor beta chains below, sequenced in a study of human T cells and chemical hapten exposure. Time point denoted: patch test 1, 2 weeks after DPC sensitization. Specified treatment: therapeutic diphenylcyclopropenone sensitization with weekly scalp DPC. MiXCR was run by TCRdb on the RACE reads, yielding one entry per CDR3 protein. The table includes some 200,000 distinct CDR3 sequences, more than 20% detected once. Material: whole blood, obtained in connection with sensitization to the hapten diphenylcyclopropenone (DPC). All receptors derive from a woman in her forties or fifties with alopecia areata. Some clones in this sample may be carry-over from other donors' samples.

This clonotype has just a few counts. J is TRBJ1-1 and V is TRBV12-3 or TRBV12-4; D uncertain. The CDR3 is 14 amino acids. V shed 6 bases and J shed 0 bases, with 11 bases lying between them. The CDR3 is CASSLSHLNTEAFF. The CDR3 nucleotides read TGTGCCAGCAGCTTAAGCCATTTGAACACTGAAGCTTTCTTT.

This clonotype was counted many times. The chain joins TRBV5-4 to TRBJ2-2; 7 bases are shared with TRBD1. CDR1 and CDR2 (germline): SGHNT, YYREEE (reference sequence). The J segment lost 4 bases and the V segment lost 1 base, leaving 7 bases of the junction unmatched. There are 16 residues in the CDR3. The CDR3 loop reads CASSLMAGGITGELFF. DNA for the CDR3: TGTGCCAGCAGCTTGATGGCAGGGGGTATCACCGGGGAGCTGTTTTTT. The full variable domain, its missing parts supplied by reference TRBV5-4 and TRBJ2-2, is ETGVTQSPTHLIKTRGQQVTLRCSSQSGHNTVSWYQQALGQGPQFIFQYYREEENGRGNFPPRFSGLQFPNYSSELNVNALELDDSALYLCASSLMAGGITGELFFGEGSRLTVL.

The chain uses TRBV7-2 and TRBJ1-1; D is possibly TRBD1 (5 bases). The germline V gene encodes CDR1 SGHTA and CDR2 FQGNSA. CDR3 size: 14 residues. Trimming stripped 3 bases from V and 5 bases from J, with 13 bases between. In DNA, the CDR3 is TGTGCCAGCAGCTTTCAGGGAGGTAGAACTGAAGCTTTCTTT. It translates to CASSFQGGRTEAFF.

As concerns this clonotype: Since the CDR3 does not end with the conserved phenylalanine or tryptophan, this likely comes from a read error. It is unclear where the CDR3 begins or ends on the DNA, so no DNA is shown, and the CDR3 is as TCRdb lists it. The V and J genes are TRBV7-9 and TRBJ1-1; TRBD1 reflects the table's D call only, with no check against the DNA. The germline gives CDR1 SEHNR, CDR2 FQNEAQ (reference sequence). The CDR3 region is 11 residues in length, termini included. This chain's CDR3 is CASSLDLTVHV.

This clonotype was counted between two and nine times. This chain joins TRBV5-6 and TRBJ2-7; 7 nucleotides match TRBD2. Germline lookup yields CDR1 SGHDT and CDR2 YYEEEE. With 6 bases clipped from V and 6 bases from J, the junction kept 9 bases outside the gene matches. The CDR3 has 13 amino acids. The CDR3 reads CASTPRTSVEQYF. As DNA, the CDR3 is TGTGCCAGCACCCCCCGGACTAGTGTCGAGCAGTACTTC.

This clonotype was recorded a few times. CDR3 region: CASSLAASLTYNEQFF. For the CDR3, the DNA is TGTGCCAGCAGCTTAGCGGCTAGCCTGACCTACAATGAGCAGTTCTTC. J is TRBJ2-1 and V is TRBV7-9; a possible D gene is TRBD2 (5 bases). This CDR3 region has 16 residues. Germline loops: CDR1 SEHNR, CDR2 FQNEAQ (reference sequence). Trimming stripped 0 bases from V and 2 bases from J, with 11 bases between.

This clonotype turned up a few times. The V and J genes are TRBV7-9 and TRBJ1-5; D remains ambiguous. V lost 5 bases to trimming and J lost 7 bases, with 9 bases between them. CDR1 SEHNR and CDR2 FQNEAQ come from the germline V gene (reference sequence). The CDR3 extends over 12 amino acids. CDR3 nucleotides: TGTGCCAGCAGCGCTGGGGTACAGCCCCAGCATTTT. The encoded protein is CASSAGVQPQHF.

The V call is TRBV6-5, the J call TRBJ2-2; D may be TRBD1 (6 bases). Germline assignment: CDR1 MNHEY and CDR2 SVGAGI. The CDR3 spans 14 residues. Trimming left V 7 bases short and J 7 bases short, with 16 bases between. The chain's CDR3 is CASTSQGPGGELFF. The CDR3 DNA reads TGTGCCAGCACCTCACAGGGTCCTGGCGGGGAGCTGTTTTTT.

This clonotype was recorded at least ten times. The V gene is TRBV25-1, the J gene TRBJ2-7; D perhaps matches TRBD1 (5 bases). The CDR3 length is 12 residues. The ends were cut back, 6 bases at V and 2 bases at J, with 8 bases in the middle. Germline CDR1 MGHDK, CDR2 SYGVNS. The CDR3, as DNA: TGTGCCAGCAGCAGGGTCCCCTACGAGCAGTACTTC. As protein: CASSRVPYEQYF.

This clonotype was seen more than once but under ten times. The chain combines TRBV29-1 with TRBJ2-3, with D tentatively TRBD2 (5 bases). The germline V and J ends were trimmed by 4 bases and 4 bases, with 12 bases remaining between them. This CDR3 is built from 13 residues. Per the germline V gene, CDR1 is SQVTM and CDR2 is ANQGSEA. CDR3 region: CSVGETIADTQYF. CDR3 bases: TGCAGCGTTGGGGAGACAATCGCAGATACGCAGTATTTT.

This clonotype has more than one count but fewer than ten. This chain links TRBV2 with TRBJ1-6; D is ambiguous. CDR3 length equals 15 residues. CDR1 SNHLY and CDR2 FYNNEI come from the germline V gene. Trimming took off 3 bases at V and 6 bases at J, with 12 bases between the two ends. The CDR3 DNA reads as TGTGCCAGCAGTGATAAAAGGACCCTTAATTCACCCCTCCACTTT. Translated: CASSDKRTLNSPLHF.

This clonotype was seen ten or more times. J is TRBJ2-7 and V is TRBV20-1; 9 bases line up with TRBD2. The germline V gene has CDR1 DFQATT and CDR2 SNEGSKA (reference sequence). J gave up 4 bases and V 3 bases, and 7 bases lay outside the gene matches. This CDR3 spans 14 amino acids. The CDR3 DNA is TGCAGTGCTAGCCCCCTAGCGGGATCATACGAGCAGTACTTC. Translating it yields CSASPLAGSYEQYF.

The chain employs TRBV7-3 and TRBJ1-4; possibly TRBD1 for D (5 bases). Trimming removed 0 bases at V and 5 bases at J, with 13 bases between. The CDR3 runs 16 residues. In germline, CDR1 is SGHTA, CDR2 FQGTGA. CDR3 sequence (DNA): TGTGCCAGCAGCTTAACGGGAGGGACGGTGAATGAAAAACTGTTTTTT. This sequence encodes CASSLTGGTVNEKLFF.

V is TRBV6-5 and J is TRBJ2-1; TRBD1 might be the D (6 bases). There are 17 residues in the CDR3. V lost 0 bases to trimming and J lost 4 bases, with 16 bases between them. Germline CDR1 is MNHEY and CDR2 is SVGAGI. CDR3 coding DNA: TGTGCCAGCAGTTACTCCCCTGACAAGGGGGTATACAATGAGCAGTTCTTC. Translating gives CASSYSPDKGVYNEQFF.

The chain joins TRBV2 to TRBJ2-1; D uncertain. The V end was cut by 6 bases, the J end by 4 bases, with 7 bases between. The CDR3 covers 12 residues. Looked up from germline, CDR1 is SNHLY and CDR2 is FYNNEI. In DNA form, the CDR3 reads TGTGCCAGCAGAACAGTTTACAATGAGCAGTTCTTC. Translating gives CASRTVYNEQFF. Full variable domain (rest looked up from reference TRBV2 and TRBJ2-1): EPEVTQTPSHQVTQMGQEVILRCVPISNHLYFYWYRQILGQKVEFLVSFYNNEISEKSEIFDDQFSVERPDGSNFTLKIRSTKLEDSAMYFCASRTVYNEQFFGPGTRLTVL.

This clonotype appeared a few times. The chain has TRBV5-1 and TRBJ2-6; D unresolved. CDR3 length: 15 residues. Trimming left V 0 bases short and J 0 bases short, with 4 bases between. CDR1 and CDR2 from the germline V gene are SGHRS and YFSETQ. This CDR3 reads CASSLEYSGANVLTF. The CDR3 region has the DNA TGCGCCAGCAGCTTGGAATACTCTGGGGCCAACGTCCTGACTTTC.

CDR3 residues: CASSQGLLNSYEQYF. The CDR3 DNA reads TGTGCCAGCAGCCAAGGCCTACTAAACTCCTACGAGCAGTACTTC. The V gene is TRBV3-1, the J gene TRBJ2-7; D unclear. Trimming took off 1 base at V and 0 bases at J, with 10 bases between the two ends. The CDR3 extends over 15 amino acids. The germline gives CDR1 LGHDT, CDR2 YNNKEL (reference sequence).

The chain joins TRBV18 to TRBJ1-4; D call uncertain. The CDR3 runs to 13 residues. Trimming took 5 bases from V and 0 from J, leaving 4 bases between them. Looked up from germline, CDR1 is KGHSH and CDR2 is LQKENI. In DNA form, the CDR3 reads TGTGCCAGCTCATCAGCAACTAATGAAAAACTGTTTTTT. The encoded protein is CASSSATNEKLFF.

The V gene is TRBV7-8, the J gene TRBJ1-1; the D gene is possibly TRBD1 (5 bases). The CDR3 is made up of 17 amino acids. Germline V lookup: CDR1 SGHVS, CDR2 FQNEAQ. Trimming removed 3 bases from V and 5 bases from J, with 22 bases in between. This CDR3 reads CASSLNTGVPFWTEAFF. CDR3 in DNA: TGTGCCAGCAGCTTGAATACGGGGGTACCTTTCTGGACTGAAGCTTTCTTT.

This rearrangement joins TRBV18 to TRBJ2-5; D may be TRBD1 (6 bases). The CDR3 covers 15 residues. V shed 1 base and J shed 5 bases, with 14 bases lying between them. Germline V CDR1 and CDR2: KGHSH, LQKENI. The CDR3 loop reads CASSPRQGLGETQYF. For the CDR3, the DNA is TGTGCCAGCTCACCACGGCAGGGGCTGGGGGAGACCCAGTACTTC.